The clone carrying this T cell receptor beta chain was observed a handful of times. In the study's own analysis: Estimation of nucleated cell counts was performed using reference gene primer amplification. The method was immunoSEQ multiplex PCR; TCRdb's version includes in-frame clones alone and lacks a portion of them. Clonal size and the V and J genes are those of that table, whereas D and trimming came from the DNA. Among 110,000 or so clones listed, 60% to 85% were seen once. Germline-derived CDR1 and CDR2 are SEHNR and FQNEAQ (reference sequence). After removal of 1 base from V and 6 bases from J, the junction contained 11 bases not matched to a gene. The CDR3 consists of 16 residues. This entry is derived from a study of blood T cell repertoires in COVID-19. Looking at the study overall: T cells, B-cell-depleted T cells, or PBMCs supplied cDNA or gDNA.

Sequenced material: peripheral blood. The TCR originated in a man in his 70s with acute or convalescent COVID-19. This sequence joins TRBV7-9 and TRBJ1-2, with 7 nucleotides matching TRBD1. In DNA form, the CDR3 reads TGTGCCAGCAGCTTAGAGGTGGTAGGGACAGCTGATGGCTACACCTTC. This translates into CASSLEVVGTADGYTF.